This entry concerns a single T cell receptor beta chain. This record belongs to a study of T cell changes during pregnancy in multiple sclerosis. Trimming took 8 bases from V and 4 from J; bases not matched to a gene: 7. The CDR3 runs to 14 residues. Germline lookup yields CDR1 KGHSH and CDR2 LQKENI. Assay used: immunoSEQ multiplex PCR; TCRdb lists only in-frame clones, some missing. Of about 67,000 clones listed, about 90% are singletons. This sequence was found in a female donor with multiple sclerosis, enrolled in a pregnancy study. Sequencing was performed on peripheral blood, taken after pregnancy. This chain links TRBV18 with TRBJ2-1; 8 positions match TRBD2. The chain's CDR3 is CASAPGLEYNEQFF. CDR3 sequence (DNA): TGTGCCAGCGCGCCGGGACTAGAATACAATGAGCAGTTCTTC.